This is a list of T cell receptor beta chains from one sample in a study of blood T cells in healthy people across ages. A single record per CDR3 protein comes from TCRdb applying MiXCR to the 5' RACE reads. Counted here are over 450,000 distinct CDR3 sequences, 24% occurring once; the ten biggest clones make up just over 8.5%. This sample also appeared in a second study, on T cells of mothers and their children.

Material for sequencing was blood. The receptors were gathered from a boy aged 5 to 17 in good health. Each CDR3 is given with its conserved first and last residue. A D gene is named only where the DNA matches it firmly. The listing skips clone size in some rows; elsewhere it reads once, few, many or a size class.

j_call clone_size d_call v_call cdr3_nt cdr3_aa
TRBJ2-7 . TRBD2 TRBV7-2 TGTGCCAGCAGCTACCAAGGTTCTAGCGGTTCCTACGAGCAGTACTTC CASSYQGSSGSYEQYF
TRBJ2-5 . . TRBV7-3 TGTGCCAGCAGCTTAACGGGGGCGGGCCCGGGAAAGACCCAGTACTTC CASSLTGAGPGKTQYF
TRBJ1-2 . TRBD1 TRBV7-9 TGTGCCAGCAGCGCGCCAAACCGGGACAGGGTATCTGGCTACACCTTC CASSAPNRDRVSGYTF
TRBJ1-1 . . TRBV6-6 TGTGCCAGCAGTTACTCGAGAGAAGAGATCCAAGCTTTCTTT CASSYSREEIQAFF
TRBJ2-3 few . TRBV11-2 TGTGCCAGCAGCTTGTTTCGGCCGGGACGCCGCACAGATACGCAGTGTTTT CASSLFRPGRRTDTQCF
TRBJ1-1 few . TRBV28 TGTGCAGCAAGGAGGAACACTGAAACTTTCTTT CAARRNTETFF
TRBJ2-5 . TRBD1 TRBV4-2 TGTGCCAGCAGCCAAGGGGGGCCACAGGGGCTAGAGACCCAGTACTTC CASSQGGPQGLETQYF
TRBJ2-5 . TRBD2 TRBV5-5 TGTGCCAGCAGCTTACCCTCGGGGGGGCCGGAGACCCAGTACTTC CASSLPSGGPETQYF
TRBJ1-4 few TRBD1 TRBV20-1 TGCAGTGCTAGAGATCAGGGCCAGGGGGGTGAAAAACTGTTTTTT CSARDQGQGGEKLFF
TRBJ2-7 . TRBD2 TRBV11-1 TGTGCCAGCAGCAGAGAGACTAGCGGGAGCGAGCAGTACTTC CASSRETSGSEQYF
TRBJ1-2 many . TRBV12-3/TRBV12-4 TGTGCCAGCAGCTTGGGCGGGGGGCGCAACTATGGCTACACCTTC CASSLGGGRNYGYTF
TRBJ1-2 . . TRBV9 TGTGCCAGCAGCGGGGATTTTAGTGGCTACACCTTC CASSGDFSGYTF
TRBJ1-2 few . TRBV29-1 TGCAGCGTCAATATACAGGGTTACCTCCATGGCTACACCTTC CSVNIQGYLHGYTF
TRBJ1-4 . . TRBV25-1 TGTGCCACTGGGAGGGGACGAGAAAAACTGTTTTTT CATGRGREKLFF
TRBJ2-7 . . TRBV30 TGTGCCTGGAGTGTCTACACCTACTCCTACGAGCAGTACTTC CAWSVYTYSYEQYF
TRBJ2-5 few TRBD2 TRBV12-3/TRBV12-4 TGTGCCAGCAGTGGGTTGAGCCGGCGGGAGAAAGAGACCCAGTACTTC CASSGLSRREKETQYF
TRBJ2-7 few . TRBV21-1 TGTGCCAGCAGCAAAGGACAGGGATCTGACGAGCAGTACTTC CASSKGQGSDEQYF
TRBJ1-2 . . TRBV7-2 TGTGCCAGCAGCCCATCCGGGCCCTACTATGGCTACACCTTC CASSPSGPYYGYTF
TRBJ2-1 . . TRBV7-2 TGTGCCAGCAGCTTAAGACAGCCCATGAATGAGCAGTTCTTC CASSLRQPMNEQFF
TRBJ2-2 few TRBD1 TRBV7-2 TGTGCCAGCAGAGGACCGGGACAGAAAACCGGGGAGCTGTTTTTT CASRGPGQKTGELFF
TRBJ1-3 few . TRBV30 TGTGCCTGGAGTGACCGGGACTCAGGAAACACCATATATTTT CAWSDRDSGNTIYF
TRBJ2-5 many . TRBV6-2/TRBV6-3 TGTGCCAGCAGTTACCTACAAGAGACCCAGTACTTC CASSYLQETQYF
TRBJ2-5 few . TRBV21-1 TGTGCCAGCAGCAAGCTAGCGGGAGAAGAGACCCAGTACTTC CASSKLAGEETQYF
TRBJ2-7 . TRBD2 TRBV6-2/TRBV6-3 TGCGCCAGCAGCCAAGAAACCTGGGGCGGGAGGGCCACGGACGAGCAGTACTTC CASSQETWGGRATDEQYF
TRBJ2-1 few TRBD2 TRBV29-1 TGCAGCGTTGCGGGACTAGCGGGAAAAACCTACAATGAGCAGTTCTTC CSVAGLAGKTYNEQFF
TRBJ2-6 . TRBD1 TRBV5-6 TGTGCCAGCAGCTACATAGACAGGGGATGGGCTGGGGCCAACGTCCTGACTTTC CASSYIDRGWAGANVLTF
TRBJ2-1 . TRBD2 TRBV20-1 TGCAGTCTAGCGGGGCCATTGAATTCTGAGCAGTTCTTC CSLAGPLNSEQFF
TRBJ1-1 . TRBD1 TRBV20-1 TGCAGTGCTAGAGGCGACAGGGGATTTAAAACTGAAGCTTTCTTT CSARGDRGFKTEAFF
TRBJ2-7 few . TRBV28 TGTGCCAGCAGTCTAACGAGGTACGAGCAGTACTTC CASSLTRYEQYF
TRBJ1-2 . TRBD1 TRBV6-5 TGTGCCAGCAGTTACTTAGGGGGCGCATCGGGCTACACCTTC CASSYLGGASGYTF
TRBJ2-5 few . TRBV11-1 TGTGCCAGCAGTGGACTTTTGGCGACCCAGTACTTC CASSGLLATQYF
TRBJ2-1 few TRBD2 TRBV7-2 TGTGCCAGCAGCTTAGTCTCTTTAGCGGGAGGGCTCGGCCCGAATGAGCAGTTCTTC CASSLVSLAGGLGPNEQFF
TRBJ2-7 few TRBD2 TRBV28 TGTGCCAGCAGTTTCGGACTAGTCAGGGAGCAGTACTTC CASSFGLVREQYF
TRBJ2-7 . TRBD2 TRBV12-3/TRBV12-4 TGTGCCAGCAGTTTTTCGGCGGGGGTCTACGAGCAGTACTTC CASSFSAGVYEQYF
TRBJ1-2 many TRBD1 TRBV29-1 TGCAGCGTTGTAAGAGGGGGCGCGGTGCCCTATGGCTACACCTTC CSVVRGGAVPYGYTF
TRBJ2-2 . . TRBV5-5 TGTGCCAGCAGTCGGACCGGGACATCGAACACCGGGGAGCTGTTTTTT CASSRTGTSNTGELFF
TRBJ2-7 . TRBD1 TRBV20-1 TGCAGTGCTCGCTCTGGGACAGGGATAGCCTACGAGCAGTACTTC CSARSGTGIAYEQYF
TRBJ2-1 . . TRBV7-2 TGTGCCAGCAGCTTAGCGTTCGGCGATGAGCAGTTCTTC CASSLAFGDEQFF
TRBJ2-1 . TRBD2 TRBV7-9 TGTGCCAGCCCTGGGGGGGGAGGCGGGGCTTCCTACAATGAGCAGTTCTTC CASPGGGGGASYNEQFF
TRBJ2-7 . TRBD2 TRBV4-3 TGCGCCAGCAGCCAAACTAGCGGGGGACCCTACGAGCAGTACTTC CASSQTSGGPYEQYF
TRBJ1-4 few . TRBV28 TGTGCCAGCAGTTTATTCGGGAGGGATGAAAAACTGTTTTTT CASSLFGRDEKLFF
TRBJ1-2 . TRBD1 TRBV27 TGTGCCAGCAGCCCTCGACAGGGACCTCGGGATGGCTACACCTTC CASSPRQGPRDGYTF
TRBJ2-7 few TRBD1 TRBV18 TGTGCCAGCTCACCAACGGGACAGGGGGTTTCCTACGAGCAGTACTTC CASSPTGQGVSYEQYF
TRBJ2-7 . TRBD1 TRBV10-3 TGTGCCATCAGTGTCGGACAGGGCTACGAGCAGTACTTC CAISVGQGYEQYF
TRBJ2-7 few . TRBV5-1 TGCGCCAGCAGCCACCGCGCGCCCAGCTCCTACGAGCAGTACTTC CASSHRAPSSYEQYF
TRBJ1-1 . . TRBV18 TGTGCCAGCTCACCAAAGGGGGTCACTGAAGCTTTCTTT CASSPKGVTEAFF
TRBJ1-2 few . TRBV20-1 TGCAGTGCAACCACAGGGTTGAAAGGACCAACTACGGGCTACACCTTC CSATTGLKGPTTGYTF
TRBJ2-7 few TRBD2 TRBV20-1 TGCAGTGCTAGAGGCGGAAGCGGGAGCCCCACCTACGAGCAGTACTTC CSARGGSGSPTYEQYF
TRBJ1-2 . TRBD1 TRBV5-1 TGCGCCAGCAGCTGGGAGGGGACAGAGAGGGACTATGGCTACACCTTC CASSWEGTERDYGYTF
TRBJ2-5 . TRBD2 TRBV12-3/TRBV12-4 TGTGCCAGCAGCGGACTAGCGGTACAAGAGACCCAGTACTTC CASSGLAVQETQYF
TRBJ2-5 few . TRBV25-1 TGTGCCAGCAGTCACACCCGACTCCAAGAGACCCAGTACTTC CASSHTRLQETQYF
TRBJ2-7 . . TRBV11-2 TGTGCCAGCAGCTTAGATCGGAGAGGGGGAGTGGAGCAGTACTTC CASSLDRRGGVEQYF
TRBJ1-6 . . TRBV6-1 TGTGCCAGCAGTGAATATGACCGAACGGGTCTCCACTTT CASSEYDRTGLHF
TRBJ1-2 . . TRBV5-1 TGCGCCAGCAGCTTGGATCGACAGGAAAATGGCTACACCTTC CASSLDRQENGYTF
TRBJ2-3 . TRBD2 TRBV27 TGTGCCAGCAGTTTAAGACTAGCGGGGATAGATACGCAGTATTTT CASSLRLAGIDTQYF
TRBJ1-2 few TRBD1 TRBV7-9 TGTGCCAGCAGGTCCGACAGGGGGAACTATGGCTACACCTTC CASRSDRGNYGYTF
TRBJ2-5 . . TRBV5-1 TGCGCCAGCAGCGGCTTCGGGACACAACAAGAGACCCAGTACTTC CASSGFGTQQETQYF
TRBJ2-1 . . TRBV6-6 TGTGCCAGCACCCATAGACTAGGAGGGTGGGGGGAGCAGTTCTTC CASTHRLGGWGEQFF
TRBJ2-2 few . TRBV11-3 TGTGCCAGCAGCATGACCGGGGAGCTGTTTTTT CASSMTGELFF
TRBJ1-2 . . TRBV18 TGTGCCAGCTCACCACAAGTGGGGGGAGTGGACTATGGCTACACCTTC CASSPQVGGVDYGYTF